A single sample is the source of the 13 T cell receptor beta chains below, sequenced in a study of early T cells in non-severe SARS-CoV-2 infection. TCRdb ran MiXCR on the 5' RACE reads and lists one entry per CDR3 protein. In the table there are about 50,000 distinct CDR3 sequences, around 10% of which are singletons. The sample here was whole blood, taken at baseline. The receptors here all came from an adult who was a healthcare worker with PCR-confirmed SARS-CoV-2 infection or an uninfected control (not recorded which).

This clonotype was seen more than once but under ten times. The chain is built from TRBV18 and TRBJ1-1; D is unresolved. V lost 1 base and J 5 bases, leaving 8 bases between the germline ends. Germline CDR1 and CDR2: KGHSH and LQKENI. The CDR3 is 13 residues long. CDR3 loop: CASSPLARTEAFF. The CDR3 DNA sequence: TGTGCCAGCTCACCACTGGCACGGACTGAAGCTTTCTTT.

This clonotype was detected a few times. The J gene is TRBJ2-3, the V gene TRBV4-3; a weak D match, TRBD1 (5 bases). Germline V gene sequence: CDR1 LGHNA, CDR2 YSLEER. This CDR3 has 16 residues. With 3 bases removed from V and 3 bases from J, the gap between germline ends came to 16 bases. The CDR3 here is CASSQEATVNTDTQYF. CDR3 bases: TGCGCCAGCAGCCAGGAAGCGACAGTTAATACAGATACGCAGTATTTT.

J is TRBJ2-5 and V is TRBV7-2; D gene uncertain. Trimming removed 3 bases from V and 0 bases from J, with 5 bases in between. Germline V gene sequence: CDR1 SGHTA, CDR2 FQGNSA. The CDR3 is 13 amino acids. The CDR3 sequence is CASSFQNQETQYF. CDR3 in DNA: TGTGCCAGCAGCTTTCAGAACCAAGAGACCCAGTACTTC.

This clonotype came up many times. The chain carries TRBV12-3 or TRBV12-4 and TRBJ2-4; no firm D call. There are 18 residues in the CDR3. The V and J ends lost 6 bases and 0 bases respectively, with 21 bases between them. The CDR3 DNA follows: TGTGCCAGCAGCCCATCCCAACTGTCAGTCCGAGCCAAAAACATTCAGTACTTC. Encoded protein: CASSPSQLSVRAKNIQYF.

This clonotype was recorded at least ten times. The chain links TRBV6-1 to TRBJ2-3, with 7 bases fitting TRBD1. This CDR3 region has 13 residues. V dropped 5 bases and J dropped 11; count of bases not matched to a gene: 10. Germline CDR1 and CDR2: MNHNS and SASEGT. The CDR3 protein is CASSLGQTGEQYF. The CDR3, as DNA: TGTGCCAGCAGTTTGGGACAGACCGGGGAGCAGTATTTT.

This clonotype was seen repeatedly, ten times or more. V and J are TRBV6-4 and TRBJ2-3; the match to TRBD2 covers 11 bases. Germline V gives CDR1 MRHNA, CDR2 SNTAGT. V was clipped by 3 bases and J by 1 base; unmatched bases: 3. The CDR3 contains 16 residues. In DNA form, the CDR3 reads TGTGCCAGCAGTGAGACGACTAGCGGGGGCACAGATACGCAGTATTTT. It specifies CASSETTSGGTDTQYF.

The chain links TRBV27 to TRBJ1-2; D possibly corresponds to TRBD1 (5 bases). Trimming pared 3 bases from V and 5 bases from J, leaving 16 bases between. The CDR3 consists of 15 residues. The V gene's germline CDR1 is MNHEY and CDR2 SMNVEV (reference sequence). Written as DNA, the CDR3 is TGTGCCAGCAGTTTTAGCCAGGGCCGTCTTTATGGCTACACCTTC. Its protein is CASSFSQGRLYGYTF.

V usage is TRBV28 and J usage is TRBJ2-1, with D perhaps matching TRBD1 (6 bases). This CDR3 region has 16 residues. V was pared by 6 bases and J by 7 bases, with 22 bases between. CDR1 is MDHEN, CDR2 SYDVKM, per germline. Here the CDR3 reads CASSPPPGASTNEQFF. The CDR3 DNA follows: TGTGCCAGCAGCCCCCCCCCAGGGGCCTCCACGAATGAGCAGTTCTTC.

This clonotype was picked up many times. The chain has TRBV6-2 or TRBV6-3 and TRBJ1-5, with unresolved D. Germline CDR1 is MNHEY and CDR2 is SVGEGT. Trimming removed 2 bases at V and 6 bases at J, with 11 bases between. This CDR3 comprises 14 residues. Written as DNA, the CDR3 is TGTGCCAGCAGTTACGAGCTAGGCGCTCAGCCCCAGCATTTT. Its protein is CASSYELGAQPQHF.

This clonotype was recorded many times. The chain carries TRBV6-1 and TRBJ1-2; the D gene is possibly TRBD1 (5 bases). Germline V CDR1 and CDR2: MNHNS, SASEGT. Trimming removed 2 bases at V and 8 bases at J, with 15 bases between. This CDR3 has 14 residues. The CDR3 DNA is TGTGCCAGCAGTGAATTGGGGGATCAAGTAGGCTACACCTTC. Encoded protein: CASSELGDQVGYTF.

The table lists this clonotype with many counts. This chain connects TRBV18 to TRBJ2-7; TRBD1 agrees at 7 bases. The CDR3 is made up of 13 amino acids. V lost 2 bases to trimming and J lost 3 bases; unmatched junction nucleotides: 1. In germline, CDR1 is KGHSH, CDR2 LQKENI. Written as DNA, the CDR3 is TGTGCCAGCTCACCATGGGACAGCTACGAGCAGTACTTC. This translates into CASSPWDSYEQYF.

As for this clonotype: One junction end disagrees with the germline gene, perhaps due to a read error. The chain links TRBV11-2 to TRBJ1-2; D is perhaps TRBD1 (6 bases). The CDR3 is 17 amino acids. Germline V gene sequence: CDR1 SGHAT, CDR2 FQNNGV. The CDR3 is CASSLVGGATGNSGYTF. For the CDR3, the DNA is TGTGCCAGCAGCTTAGTCGGGGGGGCAACAGGAAACTCTGGCTACACCTTC.

In this sample, this clonotype turned up many times. J is TRBJ2-3 and V is TRBV29-1, with D possibly TRBD1 on 5 matching bases. The CDR3 has 13 residues. Germline V CDR1 and CDR2: SQVTM, ANQGSEA. The V end was cut by 8 bases, the J end by 6 bases, with 18 bases between. The CDR3 DNA is TGCAGCATCGACGGTTACAGGCTGGATACGCAGTATTTT. Protein sequence: CSIDGYRLDTQYF.